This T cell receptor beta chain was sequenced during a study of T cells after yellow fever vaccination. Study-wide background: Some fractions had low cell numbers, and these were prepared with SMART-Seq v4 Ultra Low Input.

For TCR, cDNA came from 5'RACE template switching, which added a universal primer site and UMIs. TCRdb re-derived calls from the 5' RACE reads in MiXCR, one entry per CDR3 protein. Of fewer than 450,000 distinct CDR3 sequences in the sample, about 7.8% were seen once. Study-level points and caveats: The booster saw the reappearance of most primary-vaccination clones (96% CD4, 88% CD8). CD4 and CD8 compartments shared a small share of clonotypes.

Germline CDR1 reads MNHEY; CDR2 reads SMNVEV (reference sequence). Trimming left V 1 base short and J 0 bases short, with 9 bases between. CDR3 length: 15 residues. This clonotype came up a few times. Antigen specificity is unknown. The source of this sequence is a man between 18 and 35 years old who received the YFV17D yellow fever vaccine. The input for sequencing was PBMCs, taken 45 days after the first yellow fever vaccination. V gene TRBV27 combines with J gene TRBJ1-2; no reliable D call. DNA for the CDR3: TGTGCCAGCAGTTTATTACTGTCACCTAACTATGGCTACACCTTC. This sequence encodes CASSLLLSPNYGYTF.